Listed here is a single TCR beta chain. Its antigen is unknown. The draw of peripheral blood yielded roughly 9.1 milliliters from each donor. The authors ran a second PCR of about 6 to 12 cycles using a sample-barcoded 5' primer and a J-beta primer mix. All cDNA molecules were each tagged by a template-switch adaptor with 12 random nucleotides. Sequencing yielded, for each sample, at least 3 million paired-end reads carrying CDR3. Each CDR3 protein gets one entry after TCRdb re-called the 5' RACE reads with MiXCR. The sample yields 1.5 million to 2 million distinct CDR3 sequences, roughly 32% seen once. Deletions cut 1 base from V and 5 bases from J, with 15 bases between. The germline V gene has CDR1 SGHDT and CDR2 YYEEEE. The CDR3 extends over 15 amino acids. This entry is derived from a study of blood T cells in healthy people across ages. Study-level points and caveats: TCR beta diversity tracked closely with naive T cell percentage.

The V call is TRBV5-6, the J call TRBJ2-5; D possibly uses TRBD1 or TRBD2 (5 bases each). The source is a woman aged 30 to 39 in good health. Sequencing was carried out using blood. In nucleotides, the CDR3 is TGTGCCAGCAGCTTGCGGGGCCGGGGTCTGGAGACCCAGTACTTC. It encodes CASSLRGRGLETQYF.